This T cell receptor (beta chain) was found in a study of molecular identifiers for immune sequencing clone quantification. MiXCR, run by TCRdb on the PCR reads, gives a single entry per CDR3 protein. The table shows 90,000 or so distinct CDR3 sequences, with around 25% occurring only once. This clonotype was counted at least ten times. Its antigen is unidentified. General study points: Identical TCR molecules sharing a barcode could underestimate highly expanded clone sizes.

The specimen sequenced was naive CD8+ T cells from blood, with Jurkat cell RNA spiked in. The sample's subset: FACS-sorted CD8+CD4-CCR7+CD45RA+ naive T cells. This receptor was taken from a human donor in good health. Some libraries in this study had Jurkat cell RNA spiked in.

In DNA form, the CDR3 reads TGTGCCAGCACCTATAATGACAAGCATCAGCCCCAGCATTTT. Residues: CASTYNDKHQPQHF. This rearrangement joins TRBV6-2 or TRBV6-3 to TRBJ1-5; D gene ambiguous. The CDR3 length is 14 residues. V lost 7 bases and J lost 5, with 15 bases in between. The germline V gene has CDR1 MNHEY and CDR2 SVGEGT.